This is a list of T cell receptor beta chains from one sample in a study of cytomegalovirus exposure and HLA in healthy donors. The table came from immunoSEQ multiplex PCR; TCRdb's copy has only in-frame clones and leaves some out. This table has some 150,000 clones, around 84% appearing once. The sequencing sample was made of PBMCs. The receptor source for this set is a woman younger than 35 in good health and CMV-seronegative. The CDR3 runs from the conserved cysteine through the conserved F or W. The order of the fields is V gene, J gene, CDR3 length, D gene, clone size, CDR3 protein, CDR3 DNA. A D gene is named only where the DNA matches it firmly. Some rows have no size entry. The others give once, few or many, or a class for an expanded clone.

>TRBV27|TRBJ1-5|12|-|once
CASSSQGQPQHF
TGTGCCAGCAGTTCCCAGGGACAGCCCCAGCATTTT
>TRBV29-1|TRBJ1-2|14|-|-
CSVDRLGASGPLTF
TGCAGCGTTGATCGGTTGGGAGCCTCCGGTCCTCTTACCTTC
>TRBV6-5|TRBJ2-5|14|TRBD2|-
CASRAGGARETQYF
TGTGCCAGCAGAGCGGGGGGGGCACGGGAGACCCAGTACTTC
>TRBV9|TRBJ1-1|14|TRBD1|-
CASSPDRERAEAFF
TGTGCCAGCAGCCCGGACAGGGAGAGAGCCGAAGCTTTCTTT
>TRBV7-2|TRBJ2-4|16|-|few
CASSHGGFIAKNIQYF
TGTGCCAGCAGCCATGGAGGGTTCATAGCCAAAAACATTCAGTACTTC
>TRBV28|TRBJ2-5|14|TRBD1|-
CASSWDRGKETQYF
TGTGCCAGCAGTTGGGACAGGGGGAAGGAGACCCAGTACTTC
>TRBV7-2|TRBJ2-5|14|TRBD2|-
CASSFTSGQETQYF
TGTGCCAGCAGCTTCACTAGCGGTCAAGAGACCCAGTACTTC
>TRBV21-1|TRBJ2-3|16|-|-
CASSKRSDPHTDTQYF
TGTGCCAGCAGCAAACGAAGCGACCCCCACACAGATACGCAGTATTTT
>TRBV29-1|TRBJ2-1|12|-|-
CSVYSQGPEQFF
TGCAGCGTTTATTCACAGGGACCGGAGCAGTTCTTC
>TRBV11-2|TRBJ2-2|13|TRBD1|-
CASSWTGAGELFF
TGTGCCAGCAGCTGGACAGGGGCCGGGGAGCTGTTTTTT
>TRBV10-3|TRBJ2-7|18|-|-
CAISRTQPGQLYSYEQYF
TGTGCCATCAGCCGGACCCAACCTGGACAGTTATACTCCTACGAGCAGTACTTC
>TRBV19|TRBJ1-5|13|-|-
CASSTNSNQPQHF
TGTGCCAGTAGTACAAATAGCAATCAGCCCCAGCATTTT
>TRBV5-1|TRBJ2-2|13|-|-
CASSRSESGELFF
TGCGCCAGCAGCCGATCGGAGTCCGGGGAGCTGTTTTTT
>TRBV28|TRBJ1-1|14|-|once
CASSPPGHIGEAFF
TGTGCCAGCAGCCCCCCGGGACACATTGGTGAAGCTTTCTTT
>TRBV2|TRBJ2-7|14|TRBD1|once
CASSRDRVSYEQYF
TGTGCCAGCAGTCGGGACAGGGTCTCCTACGAGCAGTACTTC
>TRBV19|TRBJ2-1|14|TRBD1|-
CASSIDPTGPEQFF
TGTGCCAGTAGTATAGACCCGACAGGGCCTGAGCAGTTCTTC